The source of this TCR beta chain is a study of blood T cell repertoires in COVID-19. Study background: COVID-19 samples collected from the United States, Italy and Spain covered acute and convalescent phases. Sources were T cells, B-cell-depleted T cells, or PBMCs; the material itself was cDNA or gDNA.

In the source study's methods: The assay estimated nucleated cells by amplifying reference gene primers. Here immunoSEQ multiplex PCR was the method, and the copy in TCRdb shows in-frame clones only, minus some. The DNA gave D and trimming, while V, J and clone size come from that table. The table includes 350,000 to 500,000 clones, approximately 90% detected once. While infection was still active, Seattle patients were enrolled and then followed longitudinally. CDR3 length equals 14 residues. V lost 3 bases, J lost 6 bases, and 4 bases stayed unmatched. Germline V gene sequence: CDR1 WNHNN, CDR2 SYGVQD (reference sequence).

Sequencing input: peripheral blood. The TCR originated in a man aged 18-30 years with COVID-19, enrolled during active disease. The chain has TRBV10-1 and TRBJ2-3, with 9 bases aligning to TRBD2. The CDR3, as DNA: TGCGCCAGCAGTGATAGCGGGAGAAGCGATACGCAGTATTTT. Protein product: CASSDSGRSDTQYF.